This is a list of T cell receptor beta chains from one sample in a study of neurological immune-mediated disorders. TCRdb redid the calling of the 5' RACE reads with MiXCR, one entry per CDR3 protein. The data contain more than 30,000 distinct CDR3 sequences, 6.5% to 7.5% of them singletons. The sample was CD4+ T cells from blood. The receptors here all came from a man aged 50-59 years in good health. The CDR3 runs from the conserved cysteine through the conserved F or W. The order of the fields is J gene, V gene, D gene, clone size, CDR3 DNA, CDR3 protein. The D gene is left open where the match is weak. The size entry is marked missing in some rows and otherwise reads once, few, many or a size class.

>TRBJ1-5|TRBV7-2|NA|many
TGTGCCAGCAGCTTGGGCGCAGGGATGAGGCAGCCCCAGCATTTT
CASSLGAGMRQPQHF
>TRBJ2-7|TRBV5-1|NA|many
TGCGCCAGCAGCCAAGGGGGACCGGGGTACGAGCAGTACTTC
CASSQGGPGYEQYF
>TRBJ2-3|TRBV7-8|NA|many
TGTGCCAGCAGCTTAGGGATGCGGACAGATACGCAGTATTTT
CASSLGMRTDTQYF
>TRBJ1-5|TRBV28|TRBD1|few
TGTGCCAGTAGATCATCCCGACAGGGGCTCAATCAGCCCCAGCATTTT
CASRSSRQGLNQPQHF
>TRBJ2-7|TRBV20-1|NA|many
TGCAGTGCTAGGGGGGAGGCCTACGAGCAGTACTTC
CSARGEAYEQYF
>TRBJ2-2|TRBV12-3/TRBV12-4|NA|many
TGTGCCAGCAGGGCATTGGGGAACACCGGGGAGCTGTTTTTT
CASRALGNTGELFF
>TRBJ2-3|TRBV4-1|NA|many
TGCGCCAGCAGCCGACCAGGGGGGTCGGATACAGATACGCAGTATTTT
CASSRPGGSDTDTQYF
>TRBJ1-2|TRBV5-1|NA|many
TGCGCCAGCAGCTTGTGGTGGCCTTGTACCTTC
CASSLWWPCTF
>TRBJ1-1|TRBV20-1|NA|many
TGCAGTGCTAGGTCTCTGGATGATTTTAGGAGAGAAGCTTTCTTT
CSARSLDDFRREAFF
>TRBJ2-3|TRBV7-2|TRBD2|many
TGTGCCAGCAGCTTAGCAGCAGGGCTAGCGGGAGTCGTAGGCACAGATACGCAGTATTTT
CASSLAAGLAGVVGTDTQYF
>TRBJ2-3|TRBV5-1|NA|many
TGCGCCAGCAGCTTGGTAGGCAGGGGTAACACAGATACGCAGTATTTT
CASSLVGRGNTDTQYF
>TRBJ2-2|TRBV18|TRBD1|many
TGTGCCAGCTCACCACCGAGACAGGGGCTGCACACCGGGGAGCTGTTTTTT
CASSPPRQGLHTGELFF
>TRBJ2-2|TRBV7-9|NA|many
TGTGCCAGCAGCCCCACCCGGAGGGTCGCGGGGTACACCGGGGAGCTGTTTTTT
CASSPTRRVAGYTGELFF
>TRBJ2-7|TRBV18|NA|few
TGTGCCAGCTCACCACGGGATTTGGGCTACGAGCAGTACTTC
CASSPRDLGYEQYF
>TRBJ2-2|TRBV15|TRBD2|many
TGTGCCACCAGCAGACTTAGTGGGGGGAGGGCGAACACCGGGGAGCTGTTTTTT
CATSRLSGGRANTGELFF
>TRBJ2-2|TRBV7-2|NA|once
TGTGCCAGCATCAAACGGAACACTAACACCGGGGAGCTGTTTTTT
CASIKRNTNTGELFF
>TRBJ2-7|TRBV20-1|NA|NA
TGCAGTGCTAGAGGTCAGGGCGTCCACGAGCAGTACTTC
CSARGQGVHEQYF
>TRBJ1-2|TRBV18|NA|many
TGTGCCAGCTCACCAGGACGGTTTATTCTCAACTATGGCTACACCTTC
CASSPGRFILNYGYTF
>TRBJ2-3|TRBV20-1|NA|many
TGCAGTGCTCCTCCCAGGGGAGCTTGGGAGTCGGATACGCAGTATTTT
CSAPPRGAWESDTQYF
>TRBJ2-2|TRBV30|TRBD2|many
TGTGCCTGGGGACTAGCGGGACCAACCGGGGAGCTGTTTTTT
CAWGLAGPTGELFF
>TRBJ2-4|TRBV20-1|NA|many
TGCAGTGCTAGAGAGTGGATCGGAAACATTCAGTACTTC
CSAREWIGNIQYF
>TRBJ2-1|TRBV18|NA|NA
TGTGCCAGCTCACGGGCGGGCCTTATCGACAATGAGCAGTTCTTC
CASSRAGLIDNEQFF
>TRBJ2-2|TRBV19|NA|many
TGTGCCAGTAGTATAGGCCAAGCTAGCACCGGGGAGCTGTTTTTT
CASSIGQASTGELFF
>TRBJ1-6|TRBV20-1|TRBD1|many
TGCAGTGCCATCCTGGACAGGGTCAATGGCTCCTATAATTCACCCCTCCACTTT
CSAILDRVNGSYNSPLHF
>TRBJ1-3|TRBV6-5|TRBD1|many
TGTGCCAGCAGTTACTCGGGGACAGTTGGAAACACCATATATTTT
CASSYSGTVGNTIYF
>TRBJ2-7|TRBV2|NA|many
TGTGCCAGCAGCCCCACCTACGAGCAGTACTTC
CASSPTYEQYF
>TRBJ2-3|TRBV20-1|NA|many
TGCAGTGACTCCGGGACAAGTCGCACAGATACGCAGTATTTT
CSDSGTSRTDTQYF
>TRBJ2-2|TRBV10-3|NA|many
TGTGCCACCTCCGGGACGGAGAACACCGGGGAGCTGTTTTTT
CATSGTENTGELFF
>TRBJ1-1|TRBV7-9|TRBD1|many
TGTGCCAGCAGCCTAGGGGCAGGGGGCAGGTCTGAAGCTTTCTTT
CASSLGAGGRSEAFF
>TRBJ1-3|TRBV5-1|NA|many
TGCGCCAGCAGCTTGGGAAGGGGTTTCGGAAACACCATATATTTT
CASSLGRGFGNTIYF
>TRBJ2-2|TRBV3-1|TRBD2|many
TGTGCCAGCAGCCCGACTAGCGGCACCGGGGAGCTGTTTTTT
CASSPTSGTGELFF
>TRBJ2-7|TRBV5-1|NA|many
TGCGCCAGCAGCGTACAGGGCTACGAGCAGTACTTC
CASSVQGYEQYF